A single sample is the source of the 2 T cell receptor beta chains below, sequenced in a study of OX40 agonist ivuxolimab in advanced cancers. Repertoires were generated with immunoSEQ multiplex PCR, while TCRdb's copy carries only in-frame clones and drops some. The data hold tens of thousands of clones, with about nine tenths observed a single time. The material was CD4+ or CD8+ T cells sorted from blood, obtained in a trial of the OX40 agonist ivuxolimab. Receptor source: an adult with an advanced solid tumor such as melanoma, head and neck, liver or kidney cancer.

This chain joins TRBV10-1 and TRBJ2-3; 11 bases line up with TRBD2. The germline gives CDR1 WNHNN, CDR2 SYGVQD (reference sequence). The CDR3 runs to 17 residues. Trimming removed 6 bases from V and 1 base from J; junction bases left unmatched: 9. The CDR3 DNA follows: TGCGCCAGCAGAGAACTAGCGGGAGCGGGGGGCACAGATACGCAGTATTTT. The encoded protein is CASRELAGAGGTDTQYF.

The gene calls are TRBV5-5 and TRBJ2-3, with 11 bases that match TRBD2. CDR3 length: 16 amino acids. Germline loops: CDR1 SGHKS, CDR2 YYEKEE (reference sequence). V lost 1 base and J lost 3; bases outside the gene matches: 4. For the CDR3, the DNA is TGTGCCAGCAGCTTGTGGTCTAGCGGGGGGACAGATACGCAGTATTTT. It encodes CASSLWSSGGTDTQYF.